This T cell receptor beta chain was identified in a study of pediatric ulcerative colitis (dated by TCRdb to between 2018 and 2021). General notes on the study: From under 10 newly diagnosed, treatment-naive pediatric ulcerative colitis patients and a few non-IBD control children, paired blood and rectal samples were collected. Overall study results and their limits: For technical reasons, the blood samples of two patients yielded substantially fewer templates, so those samples were excluded from the blood-rectal overlap analysis. Features of the rectal repertoire distinguished controls, mild-moderate colitis patients and acute severe colitis patients, and in acute severe colitis, rectal diversity was reduced because of clonal expansions. Because repertoires came from total lymphocyte DNA, patterns in rare subsets such as regulatory T cells may not be reflected. The healthy control group was small, with only four individuals. Blood-derived T cells may have been included in rectal pinch biopsies, especially in patients with overt colitis. A couple of rectal CDR3 clonotypes were present in all ulcerative colitis patients and in none of the controls. Significantly higher autologous blood-rectal clonal overlap was found in ulcerative colitis patients than in controls, which suggested increased T cell trafficking to inflamed tissue.

Rearranged CDR3 beta regions were amplified from genomic DNA with multiplex V and J primers using the immunoSEQ TRB Survey service. To keep sequencing depth the same across samples, survey-level depth of up to 500,000 reads per sample was applied. Libraries were purified, pooled and sequenced on Illumina technology. For the original study's pipeline: Productive clonality, sample overlap, pairwise scatters, CDR3 beta length, V/D/J gene usage and productiveness were assessed with immunoSEQ online tools. Calculated diversity was defined as the number of unique rearrangements divided by total templates times 100, and Shannon and Simpson indices were additionally computed. Principal component analysis was performed on Z-score normalized data with the R prcomp function and the ggbiplot package. Morisita's index was used to quantify blood-rectal clonal overlap within each subject. The table comes from immuneACCESS by way of TCRdb, which keeps in-frame sequences with V and J called. Part of the clones is missing from these tables; in studies checked, under half for an unresolved V gene and the rest for unknown reasons. V and J calls and clone size are copied from that table; D and trimming were computed from the DNA. The sample profile shows about 16,000 clones; about 80% of them were found once. More than 6.5% of the sample is taken by the ten largest.

About this clone: This clone's antigen is unknown. There are no base qualities to consult, and no much larger clone falls within one base.

Deletion took 3 bases off V and 5 bases off J, with a span of 11 bases between the germline ends. Measured from the cysteine to the phenylalanine, the CDR3 is 13 residues long. Of all the DNA, just the CDR3 is kept, 39 bases in frame from base 1. CDR1 and CDR2, per the germline V gene, are MGHDK and SYGVNS. One to two pinch biopsies were taken from the rectum for research during colonoscopy. Controls underwent colonoscopy for suspected IBD, had macroscopically and histologically normal endoscopy, and were not diagnosed with IBD within the following year. Rectal biopsies were digested with proteinase K before DNA isolation. The Wizard kit (Promega) was used to extract genomic DNA from both blood and intestinal samples.

Sequencing input: gut tissue. The sequence is built from TRBV25-1 and TRBJ2-7, with TRBD1 tentatively as D gene (5 bases match). The sequence came from a boy aged 5 to 17 who was a control in a study of pediatric ulcerative colitis. The CDR3 sequence is CASSEAGWDEQYF. The nucleotides are TGTGCCAGCAGTGAGGCAGGGTGGGACGAGCAGTACTTC.